The 13 T cell receptor beta chains in this list originate from one sample, sequenced in a study of T cells in Graves' hyperthyroidism and ophthalmopathy. Amplification yielded TCR beta CDR3 regions, with RNA transcripts as the source. HTBI primers were used for first-round RT-PCR of the TCR CDR3. Each CDR3 protein is one row after TCRdb ran MiXCR on the multiplex PCR reads. The top ten hold 7.5% to 8.5% of the sample, which has fewer than 750,000 distinct CDR3 sequences, roughly 50% seen once. Sequences were obtained from peripheral blood or thyroid tissue (not recorded which). Receptors originate from a woman in her late teens or twenties with Graves' hyperthyroidism.

This clonotype showed up many times. V and J are TRBV7-9 and TRBJ1-1; possible D gene TRBD1, 5 bases. Trimming stripped 5 bases from V and 1 base from J, with 14 bases between. The germline V gene encodes CDR1 SEHNR and CDR2 FQNEAQ (reference sequence). The CDR3 is 15 amino acids. This chain's CDR3 is CASSPWGRRNTEAFF. Here the CDR3 DNA reads TGTGCCAGCAGCCCTTGGGGACGGAGGAACACTGAAGCTTTCTTT.

This clonotype was observed at least ten times. V is TRBV4-2 and J is TRBJ1-5; D is unresolved. This CDR3 is built from 16 residues. Trimming took off 1 base at V and 2 bases at J, with 12 bases between the two ends. CDR1 and CDR2 (germline): LGHNA, YNFKEQ. The chain's CDR3 is CASSQAHERGNQPQHF. CDR3 in DNA: TGTGCCAGCAGCCAAGCGCACGAACGAGGCAATCAGCCCCAGCATTTT.

On this clonotype itself: Just one base apart from a much larger clone, this may be a read error. The CDR3 end shows no conserved phenylalanine or tryptophan, and so a read error is likely. The chain uses TRBV6-1 and TRBJ1-1; D ambiguous. The CDR3 has 15 amino acids. Trimming stripped 5 bases from V and 3 bases from J, with 16 bases between. In germline, CDR1 is MNHNS, CDR2 SASEGT. DNA of the CDR3: TGTGCCAGCAGTTACAGTAGGGTGTTGGACACTGAAGCTTTCTTA. Its protein is CASSYSRVLDTEAFL.

The chain is built from TRBV19 and TRBJ2-6; D not resolved. The CDR3 extends over 13 amino acids. Trimming left V 7 bases short and J 5 bases short, with 9 bases between. The V gene's germline CDR1 is LNHDA and CDR2 SQIVND (reference sequence). The CDR3 bases are TGTGCCAGTATGCGACACTGGGCCAACGTCCTGACTTTC. Translating gives CASMRHWANVLTF.

The chain combines TRBV6-1 with TRBJ2-7; D remains unclear. Germline values: CDR1 MNHNS, CDR2 SASEGT. The CDR3 is 15 residues long. Trimming left V 1 base short and J 0 bases short, with 10 bases between. Here the CDR3 DNA reads TGTGCCAGCAGTGAAGACGGGTTCAGCTCCTACGAGCAGTACTTC. Protein: CASSEDGFSSYEQYF.

The genes are TRBV2 and TRBJ2-7; D is uncertain. The CDR3 is 13 residues long. V dropped 3 bases and J dropped 0 bases, with 6 bases sitting between them. Germline CDR1 SNHLY, CDR2 FYNNEI. The CDR3 loop reads CASSDLFSYEQYF. The DNA for the CDR3 is TGTGCCAGCAGTGATCTTTTCTCCTACGAGCAGTACTTC.

This clonotype was detected only once. The chain recombines TRBV6-6 with TRBJ1-6; the D is unclear. The V end was cut by 2 bases, the J end by 6 bases, with 11 bases between. This CDR3 is built from 15 residues. The germline V gene has CDR1 MNHNY and CDR2 SVGAGI (reference sequence). The CDR3 DNA follows: TGTGCCAGCAGTTACGGGTCAGGCATTAATTCACCCCTCCACTTT. The encoded protein is CASSYGSGINSPLHF.

The V gene is TRBV7-2, the J gene TRBJ1-1; TRBD1 might be the D (5 bases). CDR3 size: 15 residues. V was shortened by 5 bases and J by 2 bases, with 15 bases between the two germline ends. CDR1 and CDR2 (germline): SGHTA, FQGNSA. The CDR3, as DNA: TGTGCCAGCAGCCCAGGGTCCCGGAGTAACACTGAAGCTTTCTTT. Translation gives CASSPGSRSNTEAFF. Filled out from reference TRBV7-2 and TRBJ1-1, the complete variable domain reads GAGVSQSPSNKVTEKGKDVELRCDPISGHTALYWYRQSLGQGLEFLIYFQGNSAPDKSGLPSDRFSAERTGGSVSTLTIQRTQQEDSAVYLCASSPGSRSNTEAFFGQGTRLTVV.

This clonotype was picked up many times. The chain uses TRBV7-9 and TRBJ2-7; TRBD2 is a possible D gene (6 bases). The CDR3 is 15 residues long. Germline V gene data show CDR1 as SEHNR and CDR2 as FQNEAQ (reference sequence). Trimming took 5 bases from V and 5 from J, leaving 19 bases between them. The CDR3 region has the DNA TGTGCCAGCAGCCGCTCGGAGGGAGTATTCGACGAGCAGTACTTC. It encodes CASSRSEGVFDEQYF. The full variable domain, completed using reference TRBV7-9 and TRBJ2-7, is DTGVSQNPRHKITKRGQNVTFRCDPISEHNRLYWYRQTLGQGPEFLTYFQNEAQLEKSRLLSDRFSAERPKGSFSTLEIQRTEQGDSAMYLCASSRSEGVFDEQYFGPGTRLTVT.

A single count supports this clonotype. It may be a read error: a sequence one base away is much more abundant. The chain employs TRBV12-3 or TRBV12-4 and TRBJ1-1, with a possible D match to TRBD1 (6 bases). This CDR3 spans 13 amino acids. DNA of the CDR3: TGTGCCAGCAGTTTAAGAGACAGGACTGAAGCTTCCTTT. This encodes CASSLRDRTEASF.

On this clonotype itself: Sequence at one end of the junction differs from germline and may be a read error. This rearrangement joins TRBV24-1 to TRBJ2-2; 7 bases are a match to TRBD1. This CDR3 is 18 amino acids long. Per the germline V gene, CDR1 is KGHDR and CDR2 is SFDVKD. CDR3 coding DNA: TGTGCCACCAGTGATGCAGCCTTACAGGGGACGAAAACCGGGGAGCTGTTTTTT. It is translated as CATSDAALQGTKTGELFF.

This chain joins TRBV5-4 and TRBJ2-7; D might be TRBD1 or TRBD2, each matching 6 bases. V lost 5 bases, J lost 3 bases, and 21 bases lay in between. The CDR3 is made up of 16 amino acids. Germline V gives CDR1 SGHNT, CDR2 YYREEE (reference sequence). The CDR3 DNA reads as TGTGCCAGCAGGGAGGGGGGCGGGGCAGGCCTCTACGAGCAGTACTTC. It translates to CASREGGGAGLYEQYF.

The chain is built from TRBV2 and TRBJ2-7; possibly TRBD2 for D (6 bases). V shed 5 bases and J shed 1 base, with 9 bases lying between them. Looked up from germline, CDR1 is SNHLY and CDR2 is FYNNEI. The CDR3 is 13 residues long. The CDR3, as DNA: TGTGCCAGCAGTACGGGGGTTTCCTACGAGCAGTACTTC. It codes for CASSTGVSYEQYF.